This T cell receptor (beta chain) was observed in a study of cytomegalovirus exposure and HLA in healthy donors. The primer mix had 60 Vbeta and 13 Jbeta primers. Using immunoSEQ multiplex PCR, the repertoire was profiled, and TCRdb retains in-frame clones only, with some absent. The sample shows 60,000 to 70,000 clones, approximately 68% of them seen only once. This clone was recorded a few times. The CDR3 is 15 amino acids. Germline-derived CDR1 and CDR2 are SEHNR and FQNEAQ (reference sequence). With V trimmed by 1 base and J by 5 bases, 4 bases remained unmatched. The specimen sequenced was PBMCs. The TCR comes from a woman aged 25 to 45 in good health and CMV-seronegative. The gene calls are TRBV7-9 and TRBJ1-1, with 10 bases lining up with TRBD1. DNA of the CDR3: TGTGCCAGCAGCTTAGGGGACAGGGGAGGGACTGAAGCTTTCTTT. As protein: CASSLGDRGGTEAFF. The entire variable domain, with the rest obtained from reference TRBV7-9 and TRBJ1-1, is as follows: DTGVSQNPRHKITKRGQNVTFRCDPISEHNRLYWYRQTLGQGPEFLTYFQNEAQLEKSRLLSDRFSAERPKGSFSTLEIQRTEQGDSAMYLCASSLGDRGGTEAFFGQGTRLTVV.